This T cell receptor (beta chain) was sequenced for a study of blood T cell repertoires in COVID-19. Per the original data handling: Reference gene primer amplification gave estimated nucleated cell counts. Data came from immunoSEQ multiplex PCR; TCRdb stores just in-frame clones and leaves some out. The DNA was the basis for D and trimming; V, J and clone size are from that table. The table shows around 23,000 clones, with more than 85% occurring only once. The length of the CDR3 is 17 residues. After removal of 3 bases from V and 2 bases from J, the junction contained 13 bases not matched to a gene. The germline CDR1 and CDR2 sequences are MNHNS and SASEGT.

The rearrangement joins TRBV6-1 to TRBJ2-7; 7 bases are shared with TRBD1. The source of this sequence is a man between 65 and 80 years old with active COVID-19. The sample comprised peripheral blood. The CDR3 loop is CASSELLSRTGPYEQYF. The CDR3 nucleotides are TGTGCCAGCAGTGAGCTTCTGTCGAGGACAGGACCCTACGAGCAGTACTTC.